Each of the 20 T cell receptor beta chains below was sequenced from the same sample in a study of T cell therapy after organ transplantation (dated by TCRdb to between 2017 and 2020). These receptors' antigens are unknown. Interpreted using the paper, the time point label stands for: 4-8 weeks after completion of therapy. Library creation used the immunoSEQ multiplex PCR assay. The table was pulled from immuneACCESS by TCRdb, which kept in-frame rearrangements only. Such tables lose some clones; where checked, under half of the loss comes from unresolved V genes, and the rest has no known cause. The sample includes about 500 clones, with under 90% observed a single time. The leading ten clones occupy less than 45% of the sample. Material: CD8+ T cells from blood, obtained after autologous CMV-specific T cell therapy. These TCRs come from a human patient who had received a solid organ transplant and had CMV disease. A transplant means some T cells may be of graft donor rather than patient origin.

The sample holds one count of this clone. The chain links TRBV11-2 to TRBJ2-2, with no clear D. CDR1 is SGHAT and CDR2 is FQNNGV in the germline V gene. The CDR3 runs to 16 residues. Trimming took 4 bases from V and 2 from J, leaving 14 bases between them. CDR3 bases: TGTGCCAGCAGCTCCACCCCAGTAGCAAACACCGGGGAGCTGTTTTTT. It specifies CASSSTPVANTGELFF.

The chain links TRBV11-2 to TRBJ1-1; D gene uncertain. Germline-derived CDR1 and CDR2 are SGHAT and FQNNGV. The V end lost 1 base, the J end lost 3 bases, and 9 bases lay between the germline ends. This CDR3 has 14 amino acids. CDR3 amino acids: CASSLGEVYTEAFF. As DNA, the CDR3 is TGTGCCAGCAGCTTAGGAGAGGTTTACACTGAAGCTTTCTTT.

This clone was counted once. V usage is TRBV28 and J usage is TRBJ2-1; TRBD2 matches 11 bases. Germline V gives CDR1 MDHEN, CDR2 SYDVKM. There are 14 residues in the CDR3. The V and J ends lost 6 bases and 7 bases, in that order; junction bases with no gene match: 5. The CDR3 bases are TGTGCCAGCAGCCCTGGGACTAGCGGAAATGAGCAGTTCTTC. Protein: CASSPGTSGNEQFF. Based on the CDR3 plus reference TRBV28 and TRBJ2-1, the full variable domain is DVKVTQSSRYLVKRTGEKVFLECVQDMDHENMFWYRQDPGLGLRLIYFSYDVKMKEKGDIPEGYSVSREKKERFSLILESASTNQTSMYLCASSPGTSGNEQFFGPGTRLTVL.

V gene TRBV6-5 combines with J gene TRBJ2-7; D is undetermined. Trimming stripped 0 bases from V and 0 bases from J, with 9 bases between. The CDR3 is 15 residues long. Germline V lookup: CDR1 MNHEY, CDR2 SVGAGI. This chain's CDR3 is CASSYSERSSYEQYF. The CDR3 bases are TGTGCCAGCAGTTACTCCGAACGGAGCTCCTACGAGCAGTACTTC.

V is TRBV5-6 and J is TRBJ2-1, with 9 nucleotides matching TRBD2. CDR3 length: 16 amino acids. CDR1 SGHDT and CDR2 YYEEEE come from the germline V gene. The trim removed 1 base at V and 7 bases at J, leaving 9 bases unmatched. CDR3 residues: CASSLSVAGVRNEQFF. CDR3 nucleotides: TGTGCCAGCAGCTTGTCAGTAGCGGGAGTGCGGAATGAGCAGTTCTTC.

V and J are TRBV5-4 and TRBJ2-3; 9 bases fit TRBD2. The ends lost 3 bases at V and 2 bases at J; junction bases unmatched: 4. This CDR3 has 15 residues. CDR1 is SGHNT and CDR2 is YYREEE in the germline V gene (reference sequence). CDR3 region: CASSYSGGYTDTQYF. The DNA for the CDR3 is TGTGCCAGCAGCTATAGCGGGGGTTACACAGATACGCAGTATTTT.

The CDR3 protein is CASSSLGRPQHF. DNA for the CDR3: TGTGCCAGCAGTTCCCTCGGGAGGCCCCAGCATTTT. The chain is built from TRBV6-5 and TRBJ1-5; no clear D. This CDR3 contains 12 residues. With 4 bases removed from V and 9 bases from J, the gap between germline ends came to 10 bases. From germline, CDR1 is MNHEY and CDR2 SVGAGI.

The chain uses TRBV27 and TRBJ2-3, with TRBD2 as a possible D gene (6 bases). With 4 bases removed from V and 7 bases from J, the gap between germline ends came to 15 bases. This CDR3 comprises 14 residues. Germline V lookup: CDR1 MNHEY, CDR2 SMNVEV (reference sequence). DNA for the CDR3: TGTGCCAGCAGTTCGGACGTCGGAGGGAATACGCAGTATTTT. Its protein is CASSSDVGGNTQYF.

This CDR3 reads CAWSVGMETGELFF. The CDR3 DNA reads as TGTGCCTGGAGTGTAGGGATGGAGACCGGGGAGCTGTTTTTT. The rearrangement uses TRBV30 and TRBJ2-2; D is unclear. CDR3 length equals 14 residues. V was clipped by 0 bases and J by 5 bases, with 10 bases between them. Germline loops: CDR1 GTSNPN, CDR2 SVGIG (reference sequence). Using reference TRBV30 and TRBJ2-2 for the parts outside the CDR3, the full variable domain is SQTIHQWPATLVQPVGSPLSLECTVEGTSNPNLYWYRQAAGRGLQLLFYSVGIGQISSEVPQNLSASRPQDRQFILSSKKLLLSDSGFYLCAWSVGMETGELFFGEGSRLTVL.

The V call is TRBV7-3, the J call TRBJ2-1; 12 nucleotides agree with TRBD2. CDR1 is SGHTA, CDR2 FQGTGA, per germline. This CDR3 is built from 15 residues. Trimming cost V 3 bases and J 9 bases; bases outside gene matches: 6. CDR3 nucleotides: TGTGCCAGCAGCTTCCGACTAGCGGGAGTAGCTGAGCAGTTCTTC. Encoded protein: CASSFRLAGVAEQFF.

This clone has just a few counts. The chain uses TRBV27 and TRBJ1-2; a possible D gene is TRBD1 (5 bases). The CDR3 totals 13 residues. Trimming took 2 bases from V and 7 from J, leaving 11 bases between them. The V gene's germline CDR1 is MNHEY and CDR2 SMNVEV (reference sequence). This CDR3 is CASSLVQGRGYTF. Written as DNA, the CDR3 is TGTGCCAGCAGTTTAGTCCAGGGTCGTGGCTACACCTTC.

The chain recombines TRBV6-5 with TRBJ1-4, with no clear D. CDR1 is MNHEY and CDR2 is SVGAGI in the germline V gene. The length of the CDR3 is 11 residues. Trimming removed 6 bases at V and 8 bases at J, with 7 bases between. Here the CDR3 reads CASREGEKLFF. The CDR3 DNA sequence: TGTGCCAGCAGGGAAGGCGAAAAACTGTTTTTT.

This clone is hyperexpanded. The chain employs TRBV6-5 and TRBJ2-7, with D perhaps TRBD1 or TRBD2 (5 bases each). The CDR3 consists of 14 residues. Trimming took off 6 bases at V and 0 bases at J, with 12 bases between the two ends. Germline V gene data show CDR1 as MNHEY and CDR2 as SVGAGI. This CDR3 is CASSYGAYSYEQYF. The CDR3 nucleotides are TGTGCCAGCAGCTACGGGGCTTACTCCTACGAGCAGTACTTC.

This chain joins TRBV11-2 and TRBJ2-3; 12 bases line up with TRBD2. CDR3 length: 19 amino acids. Germline CDR1 is SGHAT and CDR2 is FQNNGV. V lost 1 base to trimming and J lost 1 base; unmatched junction nucleotides: 9. The CDR3 sequence: CASSLGGLAGGRRTDTQYF. DNA for the CDR3: TGTGCCAGCAGCTTAGGCGGGCTAGCGGGAGGGCGGCGCACAGATACGCAGTATTTT.

The chain employs TRBV28 and TRBJ2-7; D remains ambiguous. The CDR3 loop spans 14 amino acids. Trimming removed 6 bases from V and 4 bases from J, with 16 bases in between. CDR1 is MDHEN, CDR2 SYDVKM, per germline. The CDR3 protein is CASSPGWGKYEQYF. CDR3 in DNA: TGTGCCAGCAGCCCCGGGTGGGGAAAATACGAGCAGTACTTC.

The rearrangement links TRBV4-1 to TRBJ1-2, with TRBD1 matching 7 bases. The germline V gene has CDR1 MGHRA and CDR2 YSYEKL. The length of the CDR3 is 17 residues. Trimming cost V 0 bases and J 0 bases; bases outside gene matches: 7. CDR3 sequence reads: CASSQDQGVLPNYGYTF. The DNA of the CDR3 is TGCGCCAGCAGCCAAGATCAGGGGGTCCTCCCTAACTATGGCTACACCTTC.

This sequence joins TRBV19 and TRBJ2-3; D is uncertain. This CDR3 comprises 11 residues. Germline-derived CDR1 and CDR2 are LNHDA and SQIVND (reference sequence). V dropped 6 bases and J dropped 0 bases, with 1 base sitting between them. CDR3 protein: CASRSTDTQYF. The CDR3 DNA reads TGTGCCAGTAGAAGCACAGATACGCAGTATTTT.

This clone is classed as hyperexpanded (1% or more). This chain connects TRBV5-6 to TRBJ1-3; D might be TRBD1 (5 bases). The CDR3 has 14 residues. The germline V gene encodes CDR1 SGHDT and CDR2 YYEEEE. The V and J ends lost 0 bases and 6 bases respectively, with 10 bases between them. The CDR3 DNA reads TGTGCCAGCAGCTTGGGGGACGGTTTAAACACCATATATTTT. It codes for CASSLGDGLNTIYF.

The V gene is TRBV30, the J gene TRBJ2-3; 10 bases match TRBD1. Germline CDR1 GTSNPN, CDR2 SVGIG (reference sequence). This CDR3 spans 14 amino acids. The V gene end was trimmed by 5 bases and the J gene end by 6 bases; junction bases not matched to a gene: 8. CDR3 in amino acids: CAWDGTGVGDTQYF. The DNA of the CDR3 is TGTGCCTGGGACGGGACAGGGGTGGGTGATACGCAGTATTTT.

The table lists this clone with a count of one. The chain recombines TRBV6-5 with TRBJ1-6; D might be TRBD1 (5 bases). Germline CDR1 MNHEY, CDR2 SVGAGI. The V gene lost 5 bases and the J gene lost 10 bases, with 15 bases spanning the gap. The CDR3 sequence is 14 residues long. This CDR3 is CASSIKEGWSPLHF. CDR3 DNA: TGTGCCAGCAGTATTAAGGAGGGGTGGTCACCCCTCCACTTT.